This entry describes one T cell receptor (beta chain). Antigen: not known. These data come from a study of OX40 agonist ivuxolimab in advanced cancers. Study information: Ivuxolimab doses were 0.01, 0.1, 0.3, 1.5, 3 or 10 mg/kg every 2 weeks. Points from the study as a whole: Circulating CD4+ and CD8+ T cells showed clonal expansion by week 6 at 0.1 to 3.0 mg/kg. Low levels of normalized T-cell clonal expansion also appeared in some nonresponders.

Measured with immunoSEQ multiplex PCR; TCRdb has only the in-frame clones, and not every one. The data contain under 100,000 clones, about 92% of them singletons. Germline assignment: CDR1 SEHNR and CDR2 FQNEAQ (reference sequence). V dropped 5 bases and J dropped 2 bases, with 12 bases sitting between them. The CDR3 extends over 14 amino acids. The sequencing used CD4+ or CD8+ T cells sorted from blood, collected in a trial of the OX40 agonist ivuxolimab. The chain couples TRBV7-9 to TRBJ1-2, with D possibly TRBD1 on 6 matching bases. The clonotype was recovered from an adult with an advanced solid tumor such as melanoma, head and neck, liver or kidney cancer. The CDR3 region is CASSRQQGNYGYTF. In DNA, the CDR3 is TGTGCCAGCAGCCGACAACAGGGCAACTATGGCTACACCTTC.